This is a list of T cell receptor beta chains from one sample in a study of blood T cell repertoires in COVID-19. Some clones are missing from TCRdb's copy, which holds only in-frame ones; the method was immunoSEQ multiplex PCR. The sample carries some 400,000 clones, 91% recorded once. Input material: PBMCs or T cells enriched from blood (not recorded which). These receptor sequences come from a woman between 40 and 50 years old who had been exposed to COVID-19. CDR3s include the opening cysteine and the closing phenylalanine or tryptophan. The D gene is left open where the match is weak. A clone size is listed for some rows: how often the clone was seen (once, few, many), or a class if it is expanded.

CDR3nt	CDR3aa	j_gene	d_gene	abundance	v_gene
TGTGCCAGCAGCACGGGGGACGCGGCCAATTCACCCCTCCACTTT	CASSTGDAANSPLHF	TRBJ1-6	-	once	TRBV7-9
TGCGCCAGCAGCACACAAGGGGGGGCTAATGAAAAACTGTTTTTT	CASSTQGGANEKLFF	TRBJ1-4	-	-	TRBV5-1
TGTGCCAGCAGCTTAGCCGGGGGGGACAATCAGCCCCAGCATTTT	CASSLAGGDNQPQHF	TRBJ1-5	-	-	TRBV7-8
TGTGCCAGCACCCCAGGGCTCAATGAGCAGTTCTTC	CASTPGLNEQFF	TRBJ2-1	-	-	TRBV12-3/TRBV12-4
TGTGCCAGCAGCCAAGCCAGGGGAAATGAGCAGTTCTTC	CASSQARGNEQFF	TRBJ2-1	-	-	TRBV3-1/TRBV3-2
TGTGCCAGCAGTCCACAGGGACCCCCGCAGCCCCAGCATTTT	CASSPQGPPQPQHF	TRBJ1-5	-	-	TRBV6-1
TGCGCCAGCCTCTGTAATGGACTAGCGGGAGGGGATTGGGAGCTGTTTTTT	CASLCNGLAGGDWELFF	TRBJ2-2	TRBD2	-	TRBV23-1
TGCGCCAGCAGTGAGGATGAATCAGGCACAGATACGCAGTATTTT	CASSEDESGTDTQYF	TRBJ2-3	-	-	TRBV10-1
TGTGCCTGGAGGTCAACAGGGGAAAAACTGTTTTTT	CAWRSTGEKLFF	TRBJ1-4	-	-	TRBV30
TGCGCCAGCAGTGGGACACGGACTTATGGCTACACCTTC	CASSGTRTYGYTF	TRBJ1-2	-	-	TRBV5-1
TGTGCCAGTAGTCGAACAGGTGTACCTGAAGCTTTCTTT	CASSRTGVPEAFF	TRBJ1-1	-	-	TRBV19
TGTGCCAGTAGTCTCGGGACAGGGACGGGGGAGCAGTACTTC	CASSLGTGTGEQYF	TRBJ2-7	TRBD1	-	TRBV19
TGCGCCAGCTCACGAGGACTAGAACACAATGAGCAGTTCTTC	CASSRGLEHNEQFF	TRBJ2-1	TRBD2	-	TRBV5-1
TGTGCCAGCAGCGGAGGGTATTCCAAAAACATTCAGTACTTC	CASSGGYSKNIQYF	TRBJ2-4	-	-	TRBV5-4